The sequence of this T cell receptor (beta chain) was determined in a study of T cells in localized non-small cell lung cancer (dated by TCRdb to 2020 to 2022). Broadly, across the study: The study examined T cell repertoires in 236 patients with early-stage NSCLC and compared tumors with uninvolved tumor-adjacent lungs. NSCLC patients had a mean age of roughly 69 years, and about 140 were male and about 98 female. The cohort was made up of roughly 250 treatment-naive NSCLC patients whose localized lung tumors had been resected.

Points the paper makes about the study in general: Longer overall survival was associated with higher blood T cell density, whereas shorter survival was associated with higher adjacent-lung clonality. Because multi-region sequencing of the tumors was not done, intratumor heterogeneity could not be ruled out. Uninvolved tumor-adjacent lung showed the highest T cell clonality, higher than tumor, which suggests more focused antigenic responses in the uninvolved tumor-adjacent lung. A median of approximately 50 of the top 100 tumor clones turned up in the paired uninvolved adjacent lung, and some 27 of those clones also ranked among the top 100 of that same adjacent lung. Because the study design was exploratory, TCR variables were selected using unadjusted p-values without false-discovery rate correction.

At diagnosis, tumor, uninvolved tumor-adjacent lung and peripheral blood were collected and then preserved as a mix of FFPE and fresh-frozen material. Blood samples were analyzed as peripheral blood mononuclear cells for TCR repertoire profiling. The immunoSEQ Assay was used to sequence TCR beta CDR3 regions from DNA. Per the original workflow: T cell density was computed as TCR beta template counts normalized to usable DNA estimated by amplifying housekeeping genes. Richness was estimated with the preseqR package, extrapolating to 400,000 templates for PBMC samples and 120,000 templates for tissue samples. Clonality was taken to be one minus Pielou's evenness. Differential abundance testing on productive amino-acid clonotypes, with a minimum total count of 5 and an alpha of 0.1, was used to identify tissue-enriched TCRs. The Jaccard Index and the Morisita Overlap Index were used to measure repertoire overlap between compartments. GLIPH clustered TCR beta CDR3s with public tetramer-defined viral CDR3s; viral motifs required at least three viral sequences plus V-gene enrichment. TCRdb holds this immuneACCESS table with in-frame rearrangements only. Some clones are missing; in checked studies, unresolved V genes explain under half, and the rest has no known cause. That table supplies the V and J calls and clone size; D and trimming were determined from the DNA. The sample includes about 33,000 clones, with about four fifths observed a single time. The top ten clones comprise about 16% of the sample.

To note about this clone: Its antigen is currently not known. One base away there is no much larger clone; base qualities are not given.

Relative to germline, V is missing 8 bases and J is missing 2 bases, with 7 bases of the junction outside any gene match. Per the germline V gene (reference sequence), MNHEY is the CDR1 and SMNVEV is the CDR2. Including the terminal cysteine and phenylalanine, the CDR3 comprises 14 residues. The DNA shown is the 42-base CDR3, in frame from base 1. The TCR originated in a male donor at least 60 years old with stage III squamous cell lung carcinoma. The rearrangement combines TRBV27 with TRBJ1-1; 8 of the junction bases match TRBD1. The specimen was peripheral blood, collected before any cancer treatment. Read as DNA, the sequence is TGTGCCAGCGGTAACGGACAGGGCAACACTGAAGCTTTCTTT. It is translated as CASGNGQGNTEAFF.